The 22 T cell receptor beta chains presented below share a single source sample, sequenced in a study of blood T cell repertoires in COVID-19. The assay was immunoSEQ multiplex PCR, and TCRdb's table has in-frame clones only and misses some. The repertoire holds roughly 200,000 clones, with approximately 90% as singletons. What was sequenced was PBMCs or T cells enriched from blood (not recorded which). The receptor source for this set is a woman in her 40s in a cohort exposed to, infected with or recovered from COVID-19 (not recorded which).

The chain carries TRBV7-9 and TRBJ2-7, with 8 bases that match TRBD1. CDR3 length equals 16 residues. The V and J ends lost 4 bases and 5 bases, in that order; junction bases with no gene match: 13. Germline-derived CDR1 and CDR2 are SEHNR and FQNEAQ (reference sequence). CDR3 in amino acids: CASSYKDREASDEQYF. CDR3 nucleotides: TGTGCCAGCAGCTACAAGGACAGGGAAGCCTCTGACGAGCAGTACTTC.

The J gene is TRBJ1-2, the V gene TRBV30; D not certain. From germline, CDR1 is GTSNPN and CDR2 SVGIG (reference sequence). CDR3 length: 12 amino acids. CDR3 residues: CLSQTDDYGYTF. In DNA form, the CDR3 reads TGTCTCTCCCAGACTGACGACTATGGCTACACCTTC. The full variable domain, with the rest looked up from reference TRBV30 and TRBJ1-2, is SQTIHQWPATLVQPVGSPLSLECTVEGTSNPNLYWYRQAAGRGLQLLFYSVGIGQISSEVPQNLSASRPQDRQFILSSKKLLLSDSGFYLCLSQTDDYGYTFGSGTRLTVV.

As to this clone: The same CDR3 also results from other DNA sequences found in this sample. The V call is TRBV3-1 (or the pseudogene TRBV3-2), the J call TRBJ1-4, with 9 bases that match TRBD1. The CDR3 is 16 residues long. In germline, CDR1 is LGHDT, CDR2 YNNKEL (reference sequence). V was pared by 0 bases and J by 6 bases, with 5 bases of the junction left unmatched. The CDR3 is CASSQDWRTGDEKLFF. The CDR3 region has the DNA TGTGCCAGCAGCCAAGATTGGAGGACAGGGGATGAAAAACTGTTTTTT.

This clone was picked up a small number of times. Here the CDR3 DNA reads TGTGCCAGCAGCCAAGGCCCGGGACTAGCGGGGGTTGCCTACGAGCAGTACTTC. Its translation: CASSQGPGLAGVAYEQYF. This chain joins TRBV7-6 and TRBJ2-7, with TRBD2 matching 14 bases. CDR1 is SGHVS, CDR2 FNYEAQ, per germline. CDR3 length: 18 amino acids. V lost 5 bases and J lost 2; bases outside the gene matches: 11.

This clone appeared a few times. The CDR3 DNA reads TGCGCCAGCAGCTTGGCTAGCGGGGGGTCCGAGCAGTACTTC. Protein sequence: CASSLASGGSEQYF. The chain has TRBV5-1 and TRBJ2-7; 11 bases are shared with TRBD2. This CDR3 is built from 14 residues. The germline CDR1 and CDR2 sequences are SGHRS and YFSETQ. Unmatched junction bases numbered 2, after V lost 0 bases and J lost 6 bases.

V gene TRBV5-5 combines with J gene TRBJ1-6, with TRBD1 matching over 10 bases. V lost 1 base, J lost 6 bases, and 10 bases stayed unmatched. Germline V gene sequence: CDR1 SGHKS, CDR2 YYEKEE (reference sequence). CDR3 length: 18 amino acids. Written as DNA, the CDR3 is TGTGCCAGCAGCTTGTACCCAGACAGGGGGCAAAGTAATTCACCCCTCCACTTT. Amino acids: CASSLYPDRGQSNSPLHF.

The chain employs TRBV12-3 or TRBV12-4 and TRBJ2-7, with 9 bases aligning to TRBD1. The CDR3 extends over 13 amino acids. The trim removed 2 bases at V and 6 bases at J, leaving 2 bases unmatched. The CDR3 sequence: CASSLLTGGEQYF. CDR3 bases: TGTGCCAGCAGTTTACTGACAGGGGGCGAGCAGTACTTC.

This chain connects TRBV28 to TRBJ2-5; no reliable D call. The germline CDR1 and CDR2 sequences are MDHEN and SYDVKM. The CDR3 is 14 amino acids. V was shortened by 1 base and J by 5 bases, with 11 bases between the two germline ends. CDR3 DNA: TGTGCCAGCAGTTTATCATACAGTGGGGAGACCCAGTACTTC. Its protein is CASSLSYSGETQYF.

This chain joins TRBV4-1 and TRBJ2-7, with D possibly being TRBD1 (6 bases). V shed 1 base and J shed 4 bases, with 14 bases lying between them. The CDR3 loop spans 15 amino acids. Germline values: CDR1 MGHRA, CDR2 YSYEKL. The CDR3 sequence is CASSQVETGTYEQYF. In DNA form, the CDR3 reads TGCGCCAGCAGCCAAGTGGAGACTGGGACATACGAGCAGTACTTC.

DNA of the CDR3: TGTGCCAGCAGCTCCCTCTACCCCCGCAGACAAATTAACTATGGCTACACCTTC. Encoded protein: CASSSLYPRRQINYGYTF. J is TRBJ1-2 and V is TRBV5-6; D not resolved. CDR1 is SGHDT, CDR2 YYEEEE, per germline. V lost 3 bases, J lost 1 base, and 22 bases lay in between. The CDR3 consists of 18 residues.

The rearrangement joins TRBV6-8 to TRBJ1-3, with D possibly TRBD1 on 5 matching bases. Between the trimmed V and J ends, which lost 7 bases and 2 bases, there was a span of 18 bases. The CDR3 totals 16 residues. Per the germline V gene, CDR1 is MNHGY and CDR2 is SAAAGT. The CDR3 here is CASTETSGLTGNTIYF. CDR3 DNA: TGTGCCAGCACCGAGACTTCAGGGTTAACTGGAAACACCATATATTTT.

In its sample, this clone was seen once. The chain is built from TRBV5-5 and TRBJ2-5, with 9 bases lining up with TRBD2. CDR1 and CDR2 from the germline V gene are SGHKS and YYEKEE (reference sequence). V lost 3 bases and J lost 13; bases outside the gene matches: 4. The CDR3 contains 11 residues. The CDR3: CASSWGTSLYF. The DNA for the CDR3 is TGTGCCAGCAGCTGGGGGACTAGCCTGTACTTC.

The V gene is TRBV6-5, the J gene TRBJ2-2; perhaps TRBD1 as D (5 bases). This CDR3 has 15 residues. V shed 1 base and J shed 5 bases, with 11 bases lying between them. Per the germline V gene, CDR1 is MNHEY and CDR2 is SVGAGI. Here the CDR3 DNA reads TGTGCCAGCAGTTACTGGGTTGGGGCAACCGGGGAGCTGTTTTTT. As protein: CASSYWVGATGELFF.

The gene calls are TRBV9 and TRBJ1-2, with D perhaps TRBD1 (5 bases). Germline-derived CDR1 and CDR2 are SGDLS and YYNGEE. Between the trimmed V and J ends, which lost 0 bases and 2 bases, there was a span of 17 bases. This CDR3 contains 17 residues. The CDR3 DNA sequence: TGTGCCAGCAGCGTAGGGCGGGACCGATACATAAACTATGGCTACACCTTC. Translated: CASSVGRDRYINYGYTF.

The chain combines TRBV7-6 with TRBJ1-1; no clear D gene. The length of the CDR3 is 16 residues. Germline assignment: CDR1 SGHVS and CDR2 FNYEAQ. Trimming took 0 bases from V and 0 from J, leaving 11 bases between them. CDR3: CASSLALREMNTEAFF. In nucleotides, the CDR3 is TGTGCCAGCAGCTTAGCGCTGAGGGAAATGAACACTGAAGCTTTCTTT.

The chain combines TRBV12-2 with TRBJ2-6; the table gives TRBD1 as D, unverified against the DNA. TRBV12-2 is described as a pseudogene. The CDR3 has 17 residues. The CDR3 sequence: CASRLTQGVAGANVLAF. Written as DNA, the CDR3 is TGTGCAAGTCGCTTGACACAGGGGGTTGCTGGGGCCAACGTCCTGGCTTTC.

The rearrangement uses TRBV19 and TRBJ1-1, with D possibly being TRBD1 (5 bases). There are 13 residues in the CDR3. V shed 8 bases and J shed 5 bases, with 15 bases lying between them. Germline V CDR1 and CDR2: LNHDA, SQIVND (reference sequence). CDR3 coding DNA: TGTGCCAGTTCTCAGGTGGAGGGGACTGAAGCTTTCTTT. Residues: CASSQVEGTEAFF.

The chain uses TRBV6-2 or TRBV6-3 and TRBJ2-2; D remains ambiguous. CDR1 and CDR2 (germline): MNHEY, SVGEGT. The CDR3 spans 13 residues. The V end was cut by 5 bases, the J end by 4 bases, with 8 bases between. CDR3 loop: CASSPSFTGELFF. CDR3 nucleotide sequence: TGTGCCAGCAGTCCCTCCTTCACCGGGGAGCTGTTTTTT.

CDR3 nucleotide sequence: TGTGCCAGCAGCTTACGAGCGGGGAGCTCCTACAATGAGCAGTTCTTC. Translating gives CASSLRAGSSYNEQFF. The gene calls are TRBV7-7 and TRBJ2-1; TRBD2 aligns across 7 bases. The CDR3 extends over 16 amino acids. Germline CDR1 is SSHAT and CDR2 is FNYEAQ (reference sequence). Trimming took 2 bases from V and 0 from J; bases not matched to a gene: 4.

The chain employs TRBV27 and TRBJ1-1; D possibly corresponds to TRBD1 (5 bases). V was cut by 7 bases and J by 0 bases, with 18 bases left in between. This CDR3 contains 16 residues. Germline CDR1 reads MNHEY; CDR2 reads SMNVEV (reference sequence). The CDR3 sequence: CASTFWDFPMNTEAFF. The CDR3 DNA reads TGTGCCAGCACCTTTTGGGACTTCCCCATGAACACTGAAGCTTTCTTT.

The V call is TRBV10-3, the J call TRBJ1-1, with D uncertain. Germline lookup yields CDR1 ENHRY and CDR2 SYGVKD. Trimming left V 4 bases short and J 3 bases short, with 12 bases between. The length of the CDR3 is 14 residues. CDR3 nucleotide sequence: TGTGCCATCAGTGGAACGGGGAGGGACACTGAAGCTTTCTTT. Translating it yields CAISGTGRDTEAFF.

The chain recombines TRBV4-1 with TRBJ1-1; TRBD1 aligns across 9 bases. Germline CDR1 reads MGHRA; CDR2 reads YSYEKL. The CDR3 runs to 18 residues. The ends lost 1 base at V and 1 base at J; junction bases unmatched: 10. Here the CDR3 reads CASSQAGTGSTQNTEAFF. The DNA of the CDR3 is TGCGCCAGCAGCCAAGCAGGGACAGGGAGTACCCAGAACACTGAAGCTTTCTTT.